The 17 T cell receptor beta chains below come from one sample, sequenced in a study of CD8+CD57+ T cells in acquired aplastic anemia (dated by TCRdb to between 2018 and 2020). The sample was run on an Illumina HiSeq 2000. Genomic DNA was used as template for profiling of TCR beta VDJ combinations and CDR3 sequences. The raw public data were reprocessed by TCRdb itself: fastp quality trimming at Q25, MiXCR clonotype calling, in-frame beta chains only. Each CDR3 protein gets just one entry, which takes the most common genes and DNA from the rows behind it. The sample has 200,000 or so distinct CDR3 sequences on record, approximately 50% of them singletons. Jointly, the top ten make up over 7.5% of the sample. Expansion of CD8+CD57+ cells had been shown by flow cytometry in the patients chosen for sequencing. Sequenced: sorted CD4+, CD8+, or CD8+CD57+ T cells (not recorded which) from PBMCs. These receptors all come from a human donor with aplastic anemia.

The gene calls are TRBV6-1 and TRBJ1-2, with TRBD1 matching over 11 bases. The ends lost 6 bases at V and 0 bases at J; junction bases unmatched: 9. Per the germline V gene, CDR1 is MNHNS and CDR2 is SASEGT. The CDR3 length is 17 residues. CDR3: CASSSGTGGLPNYGYTF. Written as DNA, the CDR3 is TGTGCCAGCAGCTCCGGGACAGGGGGGCTCCCTAACTATGGCTACACCTTC.

J is TRBJ2-7 and V is TRBV24-1; D remains ambiguous. The germline V and J ends were trimmed by 5 bases and 5 bases, with 12 bases remaining between them. The germline gives CDR1 KGHDR, CDR2 SFDVKD. The CDR3 has 13 residues. The CDR3 is CATSASGVHEQYF. CDR3 nucleotides: TGTGCCACCAGTGCCTCAGGAGTCCACGAGCAGTACTTC.

On this clonotype: One end of the junction is discordant with germline, which a read error may explain. The chain uses TRBV10-3 and TRBJ2-2, with D possibly TRBD2 on 5 matching bases. This CDR3 has 11 amino acids. Germline V gene sequence: CDR1 ENHRY, CDR2 SYGVKD. The CDR3 is CATREVGEMFF. In DNA form, the CDR3 reads TGTGCCACTCGAGAAGTCGGGGAGATGTTTTTT.

This clonotype turned up a few times. The chain uses TRBV7-9 and TRBJ2-4; TRBD1 is a possible D gene (6 bases). Trimming left V 2 bases short and J 16 bases short, with 18 bases between. This CDR3 contains 13 residues. Germline V gene sequence: CDR1 SEHNR, CDR2 FQNEAQ (reference sequence). The CDR3 is CASSLTTSGQTYF. For the CDR3, the DNA is TGTGCCAGCAGCTTAACAACCTCAGGACAGACTTACTTC.

The rearrangement uses TRBV19 and TRBJ2-6; D is ambiguous. CDR1 and CDR2 from the germline V gene are LNHDA and SQIVND (reference sequence). The length of the CDR3 is 14 residues. Trimming removed 7 bases from V and 6 bases from J, with 13 bases in between. The CDR3 sequence: CASMRQAEANVLTF. DNA for the CDR3: TGTGCCAGTATGAGGCAGGCAGAGGCCAACGTCCTGACTTTC.

The V call is TRBV29-1, the J call TRBJ2-7; D tentatively fits TRBD1 or TRBD2 (5 bases each). The V and J ends lost 5 bases and 9 bases respectively, with 14 bases between them. The V gene's germline CDR1 is SQVTM and CDR2 ANQGSEA. The CDR3 contains 11 residues. The CDR3 loop reads CSVSDGTWQYF. The CDR3 DNA reads as TGCAGCGTTTCGGACGGGACGTGGCAGTACTTC.

Comment on this clonotype: A much larger clone sits a single nucleotide away, making a read error possible. This chain uses TRBV6-1 with TRBJ2-7; D not certain. CDR1 and CDR2 from the germline V gene are MNHNS and SASEGT. This CDR3 has 13 residues. CDR3 sequence: CASSTGPLYERYF. Written as DNA, the CDR3 is TGTGCCAGCAGTACCGGCCCCCTCTACGAGCGGTACTTC.

This clonotype was counted between two and nine times. A much larger clone sits a single nucleotide away, making a read error possible. The chain recombines TRBV11-2 with TRBJ2-1, with 9 bases that match TRBD2. V was pared by 5 bases and J by 2 bases, with 7 bases of the junction left unmatched. This CDR3 spans 16 amino acids. From germline, CDR1 is SGHAT and CDR2 FQNNGV. The DNA for the CDR3 is TGTGCCAGCAGCGGTAGCGGGAGAGGCACCTACAATGAGCAGTTCTTC. Translated: CASSGSGRGTYNEQFF.

This clonotype was seen more than once but under ten times. DNA for the CDR3: TGTGCCAGCAGCGACAGGATATCAGGGGCGCGCGAAGCTTTCTTT. It codes for CASSDRISGAREAFF. The V call is TRBV6-1, the J call TRBJ1-1; tentative D call: TRBD1 (6 bases). Trimming left V 6 bases short and J 8 bases short, with 22 bases between. The germline CDR1 and CDR2 sequences are MNHNS and SASEGT. CDR3 length: 15 amino acids.

The gene calls are TRBV24-1 and TRBJ1-2, with D possibly TRBD1 on 6 matching bases. Germline loops: CDR1 KGHDR, CDR2 SFDVKD. Trimming pared 1 base from V and 7 bases from J, leaving 12 bases between. This CDR3 contains 14 residues. Here the CDR3 DNA reads TGTGCCACCAGTGATTTATGGGGGCAGGGTGGCTACACCTTC. It translates to CATSDLWGQGGYTF.

The chain employs TRBV24-1 and TRBJ1-1, with D possibly matching TRBD1 (5 bases). CDR3 length: 14 amino acids. CDR1 is KGHDR, CDR2 SFDVKD, per germline. Trimming left V 7 bases short and J 3 bases short, with 14 bases between. CDR3 protein: CATRKQDGDTEAFF. The CDR3 coding sequence is TGTGCCACCAGAAAACAGGACGGGGACACTGAAGCTTTCTTT.

With respect to this clonotype: No conserved phenylalanine or tryptophan is present at the end of the CDR3, so a read error is the likely explanation. The chain joins TRBV10-3 to TRBJ1-6, with a tentative D call TRBD1 (5 bases). The germline V gene encodes CDR1 ENHRY and CDR2 SYGVKD. The V end lost 10 bases, the J end lost 9 bases, and 22 bases lay between the germline ends. This CDR3 contains 15 residues. The chain's CDR3 is CASSMAGSSFSPLHV. CDR3 coding DNA: TGTGCCAGCAGCATGGCAGGGTCCTCTTTTTCACCCCTCCACGTT.

The chain joins TRBV19 to TRBJ1-1; perhaps TRBD1 as D (5 bases). The CDR3 has 14 amino acids. Germline loops: CDR1 LNHDA, CDR2 SQIVND (reference sequence). V lost 4 bases and J 7 bases, leaving 16 bases between the germline ends. The CDR3 nucleotides are TGTGCCAGTAGTAGGAGGGTTGAGGGGTATGAAGCTTTCTTT. It encodes CASSRRVEGYEAFF.

This clonotype was observed a handful of times. The chain employs TRBV24-1 and TRBJ2-3; tentative D call: TRBD1 (5 bases). The V and J ends lost 2 bases and 3 bases respectively, with 8 bases between them. The CDR3 is made up of 14 amino acids. The germline V gene has CDR1 KGHDR and CDR2 SFDVKD. Here the CDR3 DNA reads TGTGCCACCAGTGATTCGCAGGGAACAGATACGCAGTATTTT. This encodes CATSDSQGTDTQYF.

The CDR3 region has the DNA TGTGCCAGCAGCCTCTTAAGCGGTGAGCAGTTCTTC. Protein: CASSLLSGEQFF. The gene calls are TRBV7-6 and TRBJ2-1, with D possibly TRBD2 on 5 matching bases. The V and J ends lost 5 bases and 9 bases respectively, with 11 bases between them. Germline lookup yields CDR1 SGHVS and CDR2 FNYEAQ. The CDR3 covers 12 residues.

The CDR3 bases are TGTGCCAGCAGTAAGTACAGGGGCAATGAGCAGTTCTTC. This gives the protein CASSKYRGNEQFF. V gene TRBV12-3 or TRBV12-4 combines with J gene TRBJ2-1; 7 nucleotides agree with TRBD1. The V gene end was trimmed by 5 bases and the J gene end by 6 bases; junction bases not matched to a gene: 4. The CDR3 is 13 residues long.

Of note for this clonotype: This may stem from a read error, because a much larger clone lies one nucleotide away. The chain joins TRBV9 to TRBJ2-7, with 7 bases aligning to TRBD2. Trimming took 3 bases from V and 2 from J; bases not matched to a gene: 14. CDR3 length: 17 amino acids. From germline, CDR1 is SGDLS and CDR2 YYNGEE. The CDR3 spells CASSGPIREGKAYEQYF. CDR3 coding DNA: TGTGCCAGCAGCGGGCCTATAAGGGAGGGGAAGGCCTACGAGCAGTACTTC. Complete variable domain (other parts from reference TRBV9 and TRBJ2-7): DSGVTQTPKHLITATGQRVTLRCSPRSGDLSVYWYQQSLDQGLQFLIQYYNGEERAKGNILERFSAQQFPDLHSELNLSSLELGDSALYFCASSGPIREGKAYEQYFGPGTRLTVT.